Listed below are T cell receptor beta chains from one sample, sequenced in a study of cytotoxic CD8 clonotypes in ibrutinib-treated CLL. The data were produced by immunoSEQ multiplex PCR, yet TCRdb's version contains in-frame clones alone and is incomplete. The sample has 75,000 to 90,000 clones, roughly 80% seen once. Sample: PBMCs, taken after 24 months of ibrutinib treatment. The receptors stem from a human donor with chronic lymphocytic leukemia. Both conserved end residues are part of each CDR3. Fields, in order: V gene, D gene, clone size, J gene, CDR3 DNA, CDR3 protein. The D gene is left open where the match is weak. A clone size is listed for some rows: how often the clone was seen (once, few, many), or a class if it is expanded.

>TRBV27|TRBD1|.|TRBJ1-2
TGTGCCAGCAGATCTACAGGGGCCGAAGGTTTTAACTATGGCTACACCTTC
CASRSTGAEGFNYGYTF
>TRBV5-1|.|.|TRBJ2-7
TGCGCCAGCAGCTCCGACAGCTATGCAAGCTCCTACGAGCAGTACTTC
CASSSDSYASSYEQYF
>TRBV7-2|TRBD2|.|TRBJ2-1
TGTGCCAGCAGCTTAGTCCCCGGAGCGGGAGGATCCAATGAGCAGTTCTTC
CASSLVPGAGGSNEQFF
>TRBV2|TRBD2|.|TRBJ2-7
TGTGCCAGCATCAGGGGTCTCTGGCGGATAGCGGGAGTTGAGGCCTTCCAGAAGCAGTACTTC
CASIRGLWRIAGVEAFQKQYF
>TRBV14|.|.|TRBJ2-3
TGTGCCAGCAGCCTCCCTAGCCCCGCTGGGAGGGATACGCAGTATTTT
CASSLPSPAGRDTQYF
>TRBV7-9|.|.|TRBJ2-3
TGTGCCAGCGGAATAACCAGAGCCTTAGATACGCAGTATTTT
CASGITRALDTQYF
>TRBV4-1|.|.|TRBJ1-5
TGCGCCAGCAGCCAAGAGTCAGGGAGTCGGCAGCCCCAGCATTTT
CASSQESGSRQPQHF
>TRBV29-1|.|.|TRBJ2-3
TGCAGCGGGCGGACTTGGACAGATACGCAGTATTTT
CSGRTWTDTQYF
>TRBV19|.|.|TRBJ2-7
TGTGCCAGTAGAATGTCTGTAACGTCAGGGATAACCTCCTACGAGCAGTACTTC
CASRMSVTSGITSYEQYF
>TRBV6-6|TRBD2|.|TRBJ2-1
TGTGCCAGCAGTTACGGGCTAGCGGGAGCCGATGAGCAGTTCTTC
CASSYGLAGADEQFF
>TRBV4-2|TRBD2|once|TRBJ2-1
TGTGCCAGCAGCCAGTTGGGACTAGCGGGAAAAAATGAGCAGTTCTTC
CASSQLGLAGKNEQFF
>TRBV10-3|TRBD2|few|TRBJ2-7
TGTGCCATCAGTGCGCTAGCGGGAGGGCCTACCTACGAGCAGTACTTC
CAISALAGGPTYEQYF
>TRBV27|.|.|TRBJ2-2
TGTGCCAGCACCCATAGAGATTTCGGGGCCGCGAACACCGGGGAGCTGTTTTTT
CASTHRDFGAANTGELFF
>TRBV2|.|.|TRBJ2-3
TGTGCCAGCAGGGTGGGCGGACGTAACACAGATACGCAGTATTTT
CASRVGGRNTDTQYF
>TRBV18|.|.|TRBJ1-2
TGTGCCAGCTCATCGACGAACCTGCGGGCCTTTCCTGGAGGCTACACCTTC
CASSSTNLRAFPGGYTF
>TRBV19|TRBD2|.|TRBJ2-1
TGTGCCAGTAGTGCATCTAGCGGGAGGGGCAATGAGCAGTTCTTC
CASSASSGRGNEQFF
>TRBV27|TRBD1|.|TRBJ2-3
TGTGCCAGCAGTCCAGGACAGGGAGGAGATACGCAGTATTTT
CASSPGQGGDTQYF
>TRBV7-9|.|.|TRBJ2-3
TGTGCCAGCAGCAGAAGCCGGATGATGATAGATACGCAGTATTTT
CASSRSRMMIDTQYF
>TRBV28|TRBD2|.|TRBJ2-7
TGTGCCAGCACCGGACTAGCCCACGAGCAGTACTTC
CASTGLAHEQYF
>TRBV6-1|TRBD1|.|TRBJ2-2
TGTGCCAGCAGCCTGGACAGGATTTACACCGGGGAGCTGTTTTTT
CASSLDRIYTGELFF
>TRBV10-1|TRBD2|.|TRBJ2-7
TGCGCCAGCAGTGTCGCGGGAGAATGGCGCGAGCAGTACTTC
CASSVAGEWREQYF
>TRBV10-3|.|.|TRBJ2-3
TGTGCCATCGAAGCAGGGGATACAGATACGCAGTATTTT
CAIEAGDTDTQYF
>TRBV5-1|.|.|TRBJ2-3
TGCGCCAGCAGCTTACCTAGCGAGAGCACAGATACGCAGTATTTT
CASSLPSESTDTQYF
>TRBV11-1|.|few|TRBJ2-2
TGTGCCAGCAGCTTAGCGTGGTTCGGGGAGCTGTTTTTT
CASSLAWFGELFF
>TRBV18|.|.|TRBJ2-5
TGTGCCAGCTCACCCCCCGTAGACAGGCTCCAGTACTTC
CASSPPVDRLQYF
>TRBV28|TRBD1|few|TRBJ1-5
TGTGCCAGCAGCTTGCTACAGGGGGCACGCAATCAGCCCCAGCATTTT
CASSLLQGARNQPQHF
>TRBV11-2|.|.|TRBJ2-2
TGTGCCAGCAGCTTAAGGCCCCTTATAGAGGGCACCGGGGAGCTGTTTTTT
CASSLRPLIEGTGELFF
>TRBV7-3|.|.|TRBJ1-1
TGTGCCAGCAGCTTAAATGGCGCCTTGGAAGCTTTCTTT
CASSLNGALEAFF
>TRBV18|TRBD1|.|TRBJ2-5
TGTGCCAGCTCACCACGGGCAGGGGGTGAGACCCAGTACTTC
CASSPRAGGETQYF
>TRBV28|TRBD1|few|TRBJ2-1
TGTGCCAGCAGTTTAAGTTTGGACAGGGAGTACAATGAGCAGTTCTTC
CASSLSLDREYNEQFF
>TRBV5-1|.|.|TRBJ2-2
TGCGCCAGCAGCCAGCGGACAGAACCCACCGGGGAGCTGTTTTTT
CASSQRTEPTGELFF
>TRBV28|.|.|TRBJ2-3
TGTGCCAGCAGTTCCAGACTGGTCACAGATACGCAGTATTTT
CASSSRLVTDTQYF
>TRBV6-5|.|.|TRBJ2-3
TGTGCCAGCAGTTACTCGATCGGGGATACGCAGTATTTT
CASSYSIGDTQYF
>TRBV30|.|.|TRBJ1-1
TGTGCCTGGAGCTCGGACAGAGAAGCTTTCTTT
CAWSSDREAFF
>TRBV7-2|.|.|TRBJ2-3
TGTGCCAGCAGCTTAGATGTCCTTACAGATACGCAGTATTTT
CASSLDVLTDTQYF
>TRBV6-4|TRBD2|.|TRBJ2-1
TGTGCCAGCAGTGACGCGGGAGCGTCCTACAATGAGCAGTTCTTC
CASSDAGASYNEQFF
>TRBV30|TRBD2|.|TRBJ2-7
TGTGCCTGGAGTGTACTAGCGGGAGTCAGCACCTACGAGCAGTACTTC
CAWSVLAGVSTYEQYF
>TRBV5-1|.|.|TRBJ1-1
TGCGCCAGCAGCTTGGCGAGCAGGGCTGAAGCTTTCTTT
CASSLASRAEAFF
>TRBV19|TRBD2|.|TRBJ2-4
TGTGCCAGTAGTATTGGGGGAGGGCTCCCTCAGTACTTC
CASSIGGGLPQYF
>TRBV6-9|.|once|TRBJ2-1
TGTGCCATCGGGGGCGATGAGCAGTTCTTC
CAIGGDEQFF
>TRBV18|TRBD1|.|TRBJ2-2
TGTGCCAGCTCGCTGCGCCCCGGGACAGGGGAGTCCGGGGAGCTGTTTTTT
CASSLRPGTGESGELFF
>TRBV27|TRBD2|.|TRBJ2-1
TGTGCCAGCAGTTTAAGGTGGTTGCTAGCGGGACTTGGGTCCTACAATGAGCAGTTCTTC
CASSLRWLLAGLGSYNEQFF
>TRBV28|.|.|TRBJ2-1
TGTGCCAGCACCACACCCAACAATGAGCAGTTCTTC
CASTTPNNEQFF
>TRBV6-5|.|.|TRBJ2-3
TGTGCCAGCAGTTACTCGAGCCAGGGAGAGTATACGCAGTATTTT
CASSYSSQGEYTQYF
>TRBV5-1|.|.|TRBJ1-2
TGCGCCAGCAGCTTGTATGGGCAGTCCGGCGGCTACACCTTC
CASSLYGQSGGYTF
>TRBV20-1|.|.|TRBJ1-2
TGCAGTGCTGGACAGAACTATGGCTACACCTTC
CSAGQNYGYTF
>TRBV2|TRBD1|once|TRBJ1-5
TGTGCCAGCAGTTACGCCGCCGGACAGGGATTAATACTTAATCAGCCCCAGCATTTT
CASSYAAGQGLILNQPQHF
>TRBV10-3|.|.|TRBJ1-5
TGTGCCATCAGTGAGAAGGGACCAGGGGACAATCAGCCCCAGCATTTT
CAISEKGPGDNQPQHF
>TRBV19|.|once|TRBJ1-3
TGTGCCAGTAGGGAGCAGGGAGGGCCCAGCTCTGGAAACACCATATATTTT
CASREQGGPSSGNTIYF
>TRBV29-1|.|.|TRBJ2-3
TGCAGCGTTCTTAAGACAGGAAGCACAGATACGCAGTATTTT
CSVLKTGSTDTQYF
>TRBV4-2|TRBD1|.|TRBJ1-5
TGTGCCAGCAGCCTTGGACAGGGGAAGTGGCAGCCCCAGCATTTT
CASSLGQGKWQPQHF
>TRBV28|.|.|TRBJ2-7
TGTGCCAGCAGTTTAGCAGGGCCTGTGGGCGAGCAGTACTTC
CASSLAGPVGEQYF
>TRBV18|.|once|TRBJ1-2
TGTGCCAGCTCACCACCGGGGTTTGCCTATGGCTACACCTTC
CASSPPGFAYGYTF
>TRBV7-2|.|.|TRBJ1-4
TGTGCCAGCAGCTTAGACAGGCATAATGAAAAACTGTTTTTT
CASSLDRHNEKLFF
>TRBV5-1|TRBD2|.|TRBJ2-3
TGCGCCAGCAGCCCCCTGGGACTAGCGGGAGGAAGTAGCACAGATACGCAGTATTTT
CASSPLGLAGGSSTDTQYF
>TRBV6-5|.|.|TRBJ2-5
TGTGCCAGCCTAGGGCAGGGAGACCAAGAGACCCAGTACTTC
CASLGQGDQETQYF
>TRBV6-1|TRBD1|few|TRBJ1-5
TGTGCCAGCAGTGTAGGGACAGGGTGGTGGCAGCCCCAGCATTTT
CASSVGTGWWQPQHF
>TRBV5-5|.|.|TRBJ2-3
TGTGCCAGCAGTCGAGTTAGCACAGATACGCAGTATTTT
CASSRVSTDTQYF
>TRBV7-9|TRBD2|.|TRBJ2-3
TGTGCCAGCAGCGCCAAAGTCCGACTAGCGGGTCTCACAGATACGCAGTATTTT
CASSAKVRLAGLTDTQYF